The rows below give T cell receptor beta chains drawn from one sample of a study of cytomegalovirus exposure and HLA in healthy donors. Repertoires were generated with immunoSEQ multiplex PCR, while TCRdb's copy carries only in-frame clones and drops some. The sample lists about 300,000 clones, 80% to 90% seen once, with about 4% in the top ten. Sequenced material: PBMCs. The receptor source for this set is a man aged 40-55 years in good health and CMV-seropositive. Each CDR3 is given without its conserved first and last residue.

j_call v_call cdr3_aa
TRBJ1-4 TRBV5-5 ASSLGGAEYEKLF
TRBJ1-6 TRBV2 ASSRTGVGSPLH
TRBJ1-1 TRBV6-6 ASSYRGRGEAF
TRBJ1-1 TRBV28 ASRRGQVLNTEAF
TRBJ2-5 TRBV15 ATSGQGSEETQY
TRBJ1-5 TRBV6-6 ASSTGGYSNQPQH
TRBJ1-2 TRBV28 ASSYYPQGFNYDYT
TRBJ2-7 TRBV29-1 SGGGGGPSEQY
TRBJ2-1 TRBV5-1 ASSLPGLAVTNEQF
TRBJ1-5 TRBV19 ASNTPGQNQPQH
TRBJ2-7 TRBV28 ASSRVVGTYEQY